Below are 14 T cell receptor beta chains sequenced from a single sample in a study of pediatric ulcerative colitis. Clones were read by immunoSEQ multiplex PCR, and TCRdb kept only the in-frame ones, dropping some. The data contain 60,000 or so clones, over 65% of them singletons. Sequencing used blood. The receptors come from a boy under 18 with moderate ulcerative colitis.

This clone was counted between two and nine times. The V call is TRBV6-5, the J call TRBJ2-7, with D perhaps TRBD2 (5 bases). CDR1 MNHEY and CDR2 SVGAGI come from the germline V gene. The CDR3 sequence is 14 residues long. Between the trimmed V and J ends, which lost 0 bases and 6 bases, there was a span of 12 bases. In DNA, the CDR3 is TGTGCCAGCAGTTACTCGAGCCTAGCTTCCGAGCAGTACTTC. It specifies CASSYSSLASEQYF.

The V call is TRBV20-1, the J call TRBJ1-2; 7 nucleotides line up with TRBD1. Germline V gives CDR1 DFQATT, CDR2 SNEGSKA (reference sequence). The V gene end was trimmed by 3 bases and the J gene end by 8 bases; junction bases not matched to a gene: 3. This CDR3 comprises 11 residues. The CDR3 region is CSASRDRGYTF. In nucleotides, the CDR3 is TGCAGTGCTAGCCGGGACAGAGGCTACACCTTC.

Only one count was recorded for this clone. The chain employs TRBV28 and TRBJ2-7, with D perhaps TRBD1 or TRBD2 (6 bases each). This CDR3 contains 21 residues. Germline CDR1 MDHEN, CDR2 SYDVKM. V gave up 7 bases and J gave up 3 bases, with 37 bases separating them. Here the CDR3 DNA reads TGTGCCAGCACCGGCAAATTACTAGGCAAAAGGGGGGACGTCTCGAGCTACGAGCAGTACTTC. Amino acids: CASTGKLLGKRGDVSSYEQYF.

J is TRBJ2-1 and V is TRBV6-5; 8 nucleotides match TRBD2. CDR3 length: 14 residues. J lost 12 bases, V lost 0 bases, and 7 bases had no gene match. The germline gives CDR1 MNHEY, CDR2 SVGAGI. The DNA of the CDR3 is TGTGCCAGCAGTTACTCCGGGGGGCGGGAGGTGCAGTTCTTC. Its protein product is CASSYSGGREVQFF.

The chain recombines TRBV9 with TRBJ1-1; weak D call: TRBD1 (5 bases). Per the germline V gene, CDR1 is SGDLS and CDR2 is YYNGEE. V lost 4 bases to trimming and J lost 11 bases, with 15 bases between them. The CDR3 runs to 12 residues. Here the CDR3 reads CASSPPSGDAFF. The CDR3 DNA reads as TGTGCCAGCAGCCCCCCTTCGGGGGACGCTTTCTTT.

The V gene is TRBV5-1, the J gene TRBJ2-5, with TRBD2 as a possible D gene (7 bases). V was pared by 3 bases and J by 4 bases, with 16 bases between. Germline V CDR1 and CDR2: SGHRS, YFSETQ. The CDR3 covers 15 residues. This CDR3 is CASSSPQGGAETQYF. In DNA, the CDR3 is TGCGCCAGCAGCTCCCCACAGGGAGGGGCAGAGACCCAGTACTTC. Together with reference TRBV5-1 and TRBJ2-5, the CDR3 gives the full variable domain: KAGVTQTPRYLIKTRGQQVTLSCSPISGHRSVSWYQQTPGQGLQFLFEYFSETQRNKGNFPGRFSGRQFSNSRSEMNVSTLELGDSALYLCASSSPQGGAETQYFGPGTRLLVL.

CDR3: CASSVGQLNTEAFF. The DNA of the CDR3 is TGTGCCAGCAGCGTAGGGCAGCTGAACACTGAAGCTTTCTTT. V is TRBV9 and J is TRBJ1-1; D gene uncertain. This CDR3 region has 14 residues. Trimming left V 0 bases short and J 0 bases short, with 6 bases between. CDR1 SGDLS and CDR2 YYNGEE come from the germline V gene.

CDR3 in DNA: TGTGCCAGCAGCTTGTGGAGGACAGGGGTGGGGGAGCAGTACTTC. It codes for CASSLWRTGVGEQYF. V is TRBV5-4 and J is TRBJ2-7; 9 nucleotides align to TRBD1. V lost 1 base and J lost 7; bases outside the gene matches: 9. This CDR3 is 15 amino acids long. Germline CDR1 and CDR2: SGHNT and YYREEE (reference sequence).

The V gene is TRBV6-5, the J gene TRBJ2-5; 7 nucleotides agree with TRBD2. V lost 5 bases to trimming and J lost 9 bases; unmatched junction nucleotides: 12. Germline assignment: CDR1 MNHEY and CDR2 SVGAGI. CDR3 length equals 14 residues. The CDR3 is CASSPGDSLAAQYF. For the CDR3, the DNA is TGTGCCAGCAGTCCCGGGGACTCCCTAGCGGCCCAGTACTTC.

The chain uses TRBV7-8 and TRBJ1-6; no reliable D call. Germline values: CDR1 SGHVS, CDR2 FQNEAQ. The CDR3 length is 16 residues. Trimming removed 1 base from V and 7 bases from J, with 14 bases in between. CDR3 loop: CASSLDGPFPNSPLHF. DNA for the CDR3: TGTGCCAGCAGCTTAGACGGCCCGTTCCCCAATTCACCCCTCCACTTT.

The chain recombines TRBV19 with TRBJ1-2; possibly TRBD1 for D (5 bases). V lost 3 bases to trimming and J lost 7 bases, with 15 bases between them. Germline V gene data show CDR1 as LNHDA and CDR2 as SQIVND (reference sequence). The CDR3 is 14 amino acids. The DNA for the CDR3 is TGTGCCAGTAGTATTGGTGGGCGCGGGGCTGGCTACACCTTC. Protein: CASSIGGRGAGYTF.

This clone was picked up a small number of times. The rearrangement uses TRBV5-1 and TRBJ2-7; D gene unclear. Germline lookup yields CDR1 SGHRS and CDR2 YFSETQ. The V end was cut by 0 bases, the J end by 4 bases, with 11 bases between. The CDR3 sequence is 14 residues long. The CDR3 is CASSLGTTEYEQYF. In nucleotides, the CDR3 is TGCGCCAGCAGCTTGGGTACTACCGAGTACGAGCAGTACTTC.

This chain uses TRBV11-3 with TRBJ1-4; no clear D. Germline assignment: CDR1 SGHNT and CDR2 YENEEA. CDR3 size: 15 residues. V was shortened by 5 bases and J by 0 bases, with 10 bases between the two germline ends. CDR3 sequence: CASSPGRATNEKLFF. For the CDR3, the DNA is TGTGCCAGCAGCCCTGGACGGGCAACTAATGAAAAACTGTTTTTT.

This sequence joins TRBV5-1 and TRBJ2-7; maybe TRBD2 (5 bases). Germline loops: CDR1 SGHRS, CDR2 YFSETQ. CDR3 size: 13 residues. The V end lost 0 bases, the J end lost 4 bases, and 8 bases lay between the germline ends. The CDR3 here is CASSLVSGYEQYF. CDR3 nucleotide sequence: TGCGCCAGCAGCTTGGTCTCGGGATACGAGCAGTACTTC.